This TCR beta chain was recovered during a study of T cells in Graves' hyperthyroidism and ophthalmopathy. Study at large: Before treatment of any kind, peripheral blood was taken at initial diagnosis. The study, taken as a whole, reports: The model's output predicted ophthalmopathy at a median of around 7 months prior to onset. The majority of expanded thyroid clonotypes above 0.001 also appeared in blood. Through a model of 13 V-J features, ophthalmopathy was separated from stable hyperthyroidism.

The CDR3 totals 14 residues. Germline V gives CDR1 KGHDR, CDR2 SFDVKD. The V and J ends lost 4 bases and 9 bases respectively, with 15 bases between them. This clonotype has ten or more counts. The antigen is not known. RNA transcripts served as the template for amplifying TCR beta CDR3 regions. The HTBI primer set served for first-round RT-PCR of the TCR CDR3. MiXCR, applied by TCRdb to the multiplex PCR reads, yields one record per CDR3 protein. Here the sample spans about 250,000 distinct CDR3 sequences, approximately 25% being singletons. This TCR was sampled from a woman aged 40 to 50 with Graves' ophthalmopathy. The sequencing input was blood. This chain uses TRBV24-1 with TRBJ2-1; D perhaps matches TRBD2 (6 bases). The CDR3 sequence: CATSERREFGEQFF. Here the CDR3 DNA reads TGTGCCACCAGTGAAAGGAGGGAATTCGGTGAGCAGTTCTTC.